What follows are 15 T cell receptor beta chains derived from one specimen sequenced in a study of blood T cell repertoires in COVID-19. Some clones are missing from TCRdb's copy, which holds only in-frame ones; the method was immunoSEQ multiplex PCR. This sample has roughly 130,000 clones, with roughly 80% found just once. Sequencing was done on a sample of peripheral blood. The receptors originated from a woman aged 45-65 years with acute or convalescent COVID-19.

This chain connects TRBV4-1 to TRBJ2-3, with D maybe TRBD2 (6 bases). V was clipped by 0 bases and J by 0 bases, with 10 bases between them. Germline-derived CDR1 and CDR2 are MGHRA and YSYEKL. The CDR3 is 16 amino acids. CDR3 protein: CASSQDPGRSTDTQYF. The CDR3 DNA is TGCGCCAGCAGCCAAGACCCAGGGAGGAGCACAGATACGCAGTATTTT.

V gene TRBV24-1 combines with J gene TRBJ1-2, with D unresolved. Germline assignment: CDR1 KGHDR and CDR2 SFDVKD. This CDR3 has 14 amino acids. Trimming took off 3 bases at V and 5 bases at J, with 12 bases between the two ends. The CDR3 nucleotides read TGTGCCACCAGTGATGGCCTCAATGCTTATGGCTACACCTTC. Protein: CATSDGLNAYGYTF.

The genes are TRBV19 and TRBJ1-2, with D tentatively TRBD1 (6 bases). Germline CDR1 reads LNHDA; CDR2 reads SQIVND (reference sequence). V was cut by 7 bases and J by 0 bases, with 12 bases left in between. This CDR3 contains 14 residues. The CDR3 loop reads CASNSGTTNYGYTF. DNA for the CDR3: TGTGCCAGTAATTCTGGGACAACTAACTATGGCTACACCTTC.

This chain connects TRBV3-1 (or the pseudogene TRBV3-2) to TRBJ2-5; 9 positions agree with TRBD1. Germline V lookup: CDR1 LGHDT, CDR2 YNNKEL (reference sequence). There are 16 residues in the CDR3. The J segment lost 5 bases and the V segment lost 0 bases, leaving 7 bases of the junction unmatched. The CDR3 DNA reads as TGTGCCAGCAGCCAAGAAAGAACAGGGGGCTGGGAGACCCAGTACTTC. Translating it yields CASSQERTGGWETQYF.

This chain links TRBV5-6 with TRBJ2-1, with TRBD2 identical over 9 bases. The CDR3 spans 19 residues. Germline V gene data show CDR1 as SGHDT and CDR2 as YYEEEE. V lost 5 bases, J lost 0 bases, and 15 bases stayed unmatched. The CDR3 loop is CASRSERVAGASSYNEQFF. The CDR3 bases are TGTGCCAGCAGGTCGGAGAGGGTAGCGGGGGCTAGCTCCTACAATGAGCAGTTCTTC.

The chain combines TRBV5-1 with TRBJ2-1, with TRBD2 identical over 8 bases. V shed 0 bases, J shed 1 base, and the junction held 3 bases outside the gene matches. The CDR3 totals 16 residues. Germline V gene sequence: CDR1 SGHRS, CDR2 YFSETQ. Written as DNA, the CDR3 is TGCGCCAGCAGCTTGGTCGGGGGGGCTTCCTACAATGAGCAGTTCTTC. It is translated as CASSLVGGASYNEQFF. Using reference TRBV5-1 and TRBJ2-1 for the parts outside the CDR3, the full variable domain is KAGVTQTPRYLIKTRGQQVTLSCSPISGHRSVSWYQQTPGQGLQFLFEYFSETQRNKGNFPGRFSGRQFSNSRSEMNVSTLELGDSALYLCASSLVGGASYNEQFFGPGTRLTVL.

CDR3 sequence reads: CSVGGGQTTYEQYF. CDR3 DNA sequence: TGCAGCGTCGGTGGGGGACAAACAACCTACGAGCAGTACTTC. The chain couples TRBV29-1 to TRBJ2-7, with D tentatively TRBD1 (6 bases). Germline V gene data show CDR1 as SQVTM and CDR2 as ANQGSEA. CDR3 length equals 14 residues. V lost 6 bases to trimming and J lost 2 bases, with 17 bases between them.

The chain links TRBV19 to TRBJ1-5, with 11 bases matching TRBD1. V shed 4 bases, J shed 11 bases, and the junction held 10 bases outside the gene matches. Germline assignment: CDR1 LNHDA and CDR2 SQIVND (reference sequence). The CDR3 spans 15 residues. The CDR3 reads CASSSGQGAPRAQHF. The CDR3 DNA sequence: TGTGCCAGTAGTAGCGGACAGGGGGCACCCCGGGCCCAGCATTTT. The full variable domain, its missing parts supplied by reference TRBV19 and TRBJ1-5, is DGGITQSPKYLFRKEGQNVTLSCEQNLNHDAMYWYRQDPGQGLRLIYYSQIVNDFQKGDIAEGYSVSREKKESFPLTVTSAQKNPTAFYLCASSSGQGAPRAQHFGDGTRLSIL.

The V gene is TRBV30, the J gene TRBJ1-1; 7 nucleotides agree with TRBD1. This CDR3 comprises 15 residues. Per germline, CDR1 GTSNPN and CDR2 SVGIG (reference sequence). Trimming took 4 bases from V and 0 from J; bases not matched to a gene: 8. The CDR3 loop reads CAWTPTGTMNTEAFF. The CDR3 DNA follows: TGTGCCTGGACCCCGACAGGGACCATGAACACTGAAGCTTTCTTT.

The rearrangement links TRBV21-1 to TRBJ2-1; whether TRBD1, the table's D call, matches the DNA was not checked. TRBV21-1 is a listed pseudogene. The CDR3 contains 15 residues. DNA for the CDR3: TGTGCCAGCAGCAGAACCGGGACAGGGTTCCTCTTCCACTTCTTC. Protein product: CASSRTGTGFLFHFF.

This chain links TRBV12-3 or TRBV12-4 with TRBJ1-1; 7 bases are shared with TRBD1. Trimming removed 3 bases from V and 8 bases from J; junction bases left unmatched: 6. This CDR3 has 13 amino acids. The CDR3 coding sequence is TGTGCCAGCAGTTTCCGACAGGGTCGGGAAGCTTTCTTT. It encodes CASSFRQGREAFF.

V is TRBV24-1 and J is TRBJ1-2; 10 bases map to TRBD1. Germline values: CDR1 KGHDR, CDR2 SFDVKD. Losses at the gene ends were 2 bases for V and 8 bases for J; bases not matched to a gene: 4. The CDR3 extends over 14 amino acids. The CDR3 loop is CATSDYGQGVGYTF. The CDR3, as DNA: TGTGCCACCAGTGATTATGGACAGGGGGTAGGCTACACCTTC.

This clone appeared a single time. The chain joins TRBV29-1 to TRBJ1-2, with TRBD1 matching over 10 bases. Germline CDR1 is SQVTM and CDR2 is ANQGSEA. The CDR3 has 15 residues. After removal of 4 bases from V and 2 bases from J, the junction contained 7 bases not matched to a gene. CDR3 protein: CSVGDRGGDNYGYTF. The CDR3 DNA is TGCAGCGTTGGGGACAGGGGAGGCGACAACTATGGCTACACCTTC.

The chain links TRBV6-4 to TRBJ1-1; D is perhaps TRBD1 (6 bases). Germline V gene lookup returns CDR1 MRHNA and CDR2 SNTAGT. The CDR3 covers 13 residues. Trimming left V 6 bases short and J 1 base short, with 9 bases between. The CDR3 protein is CASRDRQNTEAFF. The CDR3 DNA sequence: TGTGCCAGCAGGGACAGACAGAACACTGAAGCTTTCTTT.

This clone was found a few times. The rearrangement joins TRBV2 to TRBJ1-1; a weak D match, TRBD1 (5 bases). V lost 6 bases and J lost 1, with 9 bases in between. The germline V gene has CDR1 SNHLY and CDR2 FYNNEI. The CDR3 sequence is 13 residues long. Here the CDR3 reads CASRRTQNTEAFF. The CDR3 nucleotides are TGTGCCAGCAGACGGACACAGAACACTGAAGCTTTCTTT.